One and the same sample provided the 16 T cell receptor beta chains below, sequenced in a study of CXCR3-negative and CXCR3-positive naive CD8 T cells. Through 5' RACE with UMI labels, the TRB cDNA libraries were prepared. TCRdb processed the 5' RACE reads again and assigns one entry to each CDR3 protein, with no DNA. The sample has some 45,000 distinct CDR3 sequences; the top ten hold around 1.5%. Sequencing was done on a sample of naive CXCR3- CD8+ T cells from blood. Subset noted: CD45RO-CCR7+CD27+CD95- naive CD8+ T cells lacking CXCR3 (TNR3-). The receptors derive from a human donor in good health. Some clones in this sample may be carry-over from other donors' samples.

This rearrangement joins TRBV12-3 or TRBV12-4 to TRBJ2-1; absent DNA, TCRdb's TRBD2 call cannot be checked. The CDR3 sequence is 15 residues long. CDR3 region: CASTPSGGPIYEQFF.

The chain has TRBV12-3 or TRBV12-4 and TRBJ2-1; TCRdb indicates TRBD1, and absent DNA this call remains unverified. The CDR3 has 13 amino acids. This CDR3 is CASMDTPNNEQFF.

The chain has TRBV6-5 and TRBJ2-7; TCRdb's D call of TRBD1 is untestable without DNA. The CDR3 has 14 amino acids. Germline V gene lookup returns CDR1 MNHEY and CDR2 SVGAGI. CDR3 loop: CASRVGTPSYEQYF.

The CDR3 protein is CASSLFESSYNEQFF. This chain joins TRBV28 and TRBJ2-1. This CDR3 contains 15 residues. CDR1 is MDHEN and CDR2 is SYDVKM in the germline V gene.

The rearrangement joins TRBV28 to TRBJ2-5; with no DNA, the TCRdb D assignment of TRBD1 cannot be verified. Germline V gives CDR1 MDHEN, CDR2 SYDVKM. This CDR3 comprises 15 residues. The CDR3 sequence: CASSLQGGYQETQYF.

The chain employs TRBV12-3 or TRBV12-4 and TRBJ2-2. The length of the CDR3 is 13 residues. CDR3 sequence: CASSQALSGELFF.

The rearrangement joins TRBV29-1 to TRBJ2-7; TCRdb gives TRBD1 as the D gene, but with no DNA this cannot be confirmed. The V gene's germline CDR1 is SQVTM and CDR2 ANQGSEA. The CDR3 contains 12 residues. CDR3 in amino acids: CSVEDRDGEQYF.

CDR3 protein: CASSLIARGDIQYF. The chain has TRBV12-3 or TRBV12-4 and TRBJ2-4; absent DNA, TCRdb's TRBD1 call cannot be checked. The CDR3 runs to 14 residues.

The V gene is TRBV5-5, the J gene TRBJ1-2. Per the germline V gene, CDR1 is SGHKS and CDR2 is YYEKEE (reference sequence). There are 15 residues in the CDR3. CDR3 protein: CASRQEEGDNYGYTF. The full variable domain, with the rest looked up from reference TRBV5-5 and TRBJ1-2, is DAGVTQSPTHLIKTRGQQVTLRCSPISGHKSVSWYQQVLGQGPQFIFQYYEKEERGRGNFPDRFSARQFPNYSSELNVNALLLGDSALYLCASRQEEGDNYGYTFGSGTRLTVV.

The CDR3 is CASDRVETGELFF. The chain has TRBV28 and TRBJ2-2; the D call of TRBD1 rests on TCRdb alone, since no DNA is present to check it. This CDR3 is built from 13 residues. Germline CDR1 reads MDHEN; CDR2 reads SYDVKM.

This clonotype shows up as medium-sized by frequency. The chain combines TRBV7-2 with TRBJ2-4; TCRdb picks TRBD2, but there is no DNA to check that call. The V gene's germline CDR1 is SGHTA and CDR2 FQGNSA. This CDR3 has 17 residues. CDR3 sequence: CASSSGGTTRAKNIQYF.

The chain combines TRBV28 with TRBJ1-2; TCRdb reports TRBD1, a call that lacks DNA to check it against. The length of the CDR3 is 16 residues. Germline V gene lookup returns CDR1 MDHEN and CDR2 SYDVKM. CDR3 sequence: CASSQLQGRRDYGYTF.

This clonotype counts as medium-sized by frequency. This rearrangement joins TRBV6-2 or TRBV6-3 to TRBJ2-2; the D gene TCRdb calls, TRBD1, cannot be checked with no DNA. This CDR3 has 15 residues. Germline V gene data show CDR1 as MNHEY and CDR2 as SVGEGT. CDR3 sequence reads: CASSYFLGLTGELFF.

The chain has TRBV7-6 and TRBJ2-7. CDR3 length: 18 amino acids. Germline V gives CDR1 SGHVS, CDR2 FNYEAQ. The CDR3 here is CASSLAAGLRNLSYEQYF.

The chain joins TRBV4-3 to TRBJ2-1. Germline V gene data show CDR1 as LGHNA and CDR2 as YSLEER. The CDR3 runs 13 residues. The CDR3 here is CASSQGPNNEQFF.

The CDR3 here is CASSLIGGTWYEQYF. The chain couples TRBV12-3 or TRBV12-4 to TRBJ2-7; the TCRdb call, TRBD1, lacks DNA for checking. This CDR3 has 15 amino acids.